Listed below are T cell receptor beta chains from one sample, sequenced in a study of shared clonotypes between healthy human individuals. Generated by immunoSEQ multiplex PCR, the TCRdb table keeps only in-frame clones and is missing some. Among about 380,000 clones listed, approximately 97% were seen once. Sequencing used memory CD8+ T cells sorted from blood. The source is a man younger than 45 in good health. Both conserved end residues are part of each CDR3. The order of the fields is J gene, clone size, D gene, V gene, CDR3 length, CDR3 DNA, CDR3 protein. D genes are given only for firm matches. Size values are once, few and many counts, or a class for expanded clones, and some rows have none.

>TRBJ2-1|NA|TRBD2|TRBV4-1|17
TGCGCCAGCAGCCATACTTTAGCGGGAGGTCCCTACAATGAGCAGTTCTTC
CASSHTLAGGPYNEQFF
>TRBJ2-3|NA|TRBD2|TRBV27|16
TGTGCCAGCAGCCGTGGACTAGCGGGAAACACAGATACGCAGTATTTT
CASSRGLAGNTDTQYF
>TRBJ2-3|NA|TRBD2|TRBV10-3|18
TGTGCCATCAGTGAGACTAGCGGGAGGGCCCGAGACGAAGATACGCAGTATTTT
CAISETSGRARDEDTQYF
>TRBJ2-1|NA|NA|TRBV5-1|17
TGCGCCAGCAGCTTGAGGTTACGCGGTGGCTCCTACAATGAGCAGTTCTTC
CASSLRLRGGSYNEQFF
>TRBJ2-3|once|NA|TRBV10-3|11
TGTGCCATCTCGGGAACAGATACGCAGTATTTT
CAISGTDTQYF
>TRBJ1-1|NA|NA|TRBV19|13
TGTGCCAGTAGTATCCTAGACACCACTGAAGCTTTCTTT
CASSILDTTEAFF
>TRBJ2-1|NA|NA|TRBV4-1|15
TGCGCCAGCAGCCAAGTTTTAGGGGCCTACAATGAGCAGTTCTTC
CASSQVLGAYNEQFF
>TRBJ1-2|NA|NA|TRBV25-1|16
TGTGCCAGCAGTGATCGCCTAGAGACAGGACAATTTGGCTACACCTTC
CASSDRLETGQFGYTF
>TRBJ2-7|NA|NA|TRBV30|15
TGTGCCTGGCAACGCCTAGCGTCCGGGGCCTACGAGCAGTACTTC
CAWQRLASGAYEQYF
>TRBJ2-1|NA|NA|TRBV11-2|15
TGTGCCAGCAGCCCGGGACTCCTCCCCTACAATGAGCAGTTCTTC
CASSPGLLPYNEQFF
>TRBJ2-7|NA|TRBD2|TRBV5-5|15
TGTGCCAGCAGCTTGGTAGCGGGAGAATACTACGAGCAGTACTTC
CASSLVAGEYYEQYF